This T cell receptor (beta chain) was retrieved from a study of shared clonotypes between healthy human individuals. Replicate PCRs run on sorted subsets employed approximately 0.2 ug DNA, some 33,000 T cell genomes. Sequencing was performed with immunoSEQ multiplex PCR; in TCRdb, only in-frame clones are kept and a portion is missing. Of about 1.5 million clones in the sample, around 98% were seen once. The CDR3 length is 14 residues. CDR1 is MNHNS and CDR2 is SASEGT in the germline V gene. V lost 7 bases to trimming and J lost 10 bases, with 17 bases between them. Details on this clone: Its antigen is undetermined.

General study findings and limits: How much donors shared clonotypes was expected to be affected by sequencing depth. Naive subsets, compared against memory subsets, generally had larger estimated richness values.

The sequenced sample consisted of naive CD4+ T cells sorted from blood. Subset of the sample: CD45RA+ positively selected. The sequence was collected from a man in his thirties or forties in good health. The rearrangement joins TRBV6-1 to TRBJ1-6, with no clear D. The CDR3 nucleotides are TGTGCCAGCATAGGAGTACGAGGGTACTCACCCCTCCACTTT. Protein: CASIGVRGYSPLHF.